This TCR beta chain was recorded in a study of shared clonotypes between healthy human individuals. Study observations and caveats: Between a few donors, naive CD4 clonotypes were shared at a level of around 5.2%.

CDR1 and CDR2 (germline): SGHRS, YFSETQ. The CDR3 spans 15 residues. The ends lost 3 bases at V and 5 bases at J; junction bases unmatched: 6. Turning to this clone: The target antigen is unknown.

Some clones are missing from TCRdb's copy, which holds only in-frame ones; the method was immunoSEQ multiplex PCR. This sample carries 180,000 or so clones, about 93% of them seen once, and the ten largest clones take 0.067%. Source material: naive CD4+ T cells sorted from blood. The subset here: CD45RA+ positively selected. This sequence originates from a woman under 40 in good health. J is TRBJ1-2 and V is TRBV5-1; 11 nucleotides align to TRBD1. The CDR3: CASSWTGTGGYGYTF. The DNA of the CDR3 is TGCGCCAGCAGCTGGACCGGGACAGGGGGTTATGGCTACACCTTC.